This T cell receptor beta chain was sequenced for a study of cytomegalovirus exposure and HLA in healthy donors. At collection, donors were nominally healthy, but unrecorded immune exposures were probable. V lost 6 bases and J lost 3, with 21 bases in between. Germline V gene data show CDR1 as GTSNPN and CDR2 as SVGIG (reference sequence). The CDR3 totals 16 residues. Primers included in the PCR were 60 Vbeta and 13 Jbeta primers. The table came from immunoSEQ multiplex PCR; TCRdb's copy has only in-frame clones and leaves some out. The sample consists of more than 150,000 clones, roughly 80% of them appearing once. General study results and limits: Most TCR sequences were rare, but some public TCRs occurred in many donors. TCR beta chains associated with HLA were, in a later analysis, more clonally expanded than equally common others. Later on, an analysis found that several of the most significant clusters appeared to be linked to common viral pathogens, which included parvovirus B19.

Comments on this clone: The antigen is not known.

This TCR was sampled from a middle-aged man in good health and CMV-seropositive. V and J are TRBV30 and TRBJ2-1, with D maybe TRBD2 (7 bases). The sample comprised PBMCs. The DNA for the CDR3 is TGTGCCTGCTCACTACTTGAGGGGGGGCTCTACAATGAGCAGTTCTTC. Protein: CACSLLEGGLYNEQFF.